The 29 T cell receptor beta chains presented below share a single source sample, sequenced in a study of CD8 T cells in Susac syndrome. An amount of RNA that ranged from roughly 0.45 to 1 ug was reverse transcribed with random hexamers. MiXCR, applied by TCRdb to the immunoSEQ multiplex PCR reads, yields one record per CDR3 protein. Counted here are around 80,000 distinct CDR3 sequences, over 90% occurring once; the ten biggest clones make up 0.26%. The sequenced material came from CD8+ T cells from PBMCs. These receptors came from a human donor in good health.

The V and J genes are TRBV27 and TRBJ2-5; D not certain. The germline gives CDR1 MNHEY, CDR2 SMNVEV (reference sequence). Trimming removed 8 bases at V and 3 bases at J, with 13 bases between. This CDR3 comprises 13 residues. The CDR3 region is CASAPDNEETQYF. CDR3 bases: TGTGCCAGCGCCCCCGATAACGAAGAGACCCAGTACTTC.

V and J are TRBV5-4 and TRBJ2-1; unclear D gene. CDR1 and CDR2 (germline): SGHNT, YYREEE (reference sequence). This CDR3 contains 16 residues. V dropped 5 bases and J dropped 4 bases, with 19 bases sitting between them. The CDR3 is CASRGESGPIYNEQFF. For the CDR3, the DNA is TGTGCCAGCAGAGGAGAGTCCGGGCCCATATACAATGAGCAGTTCTTC. Variable domain in full (rest from reference TRBV5-4 and TRBJ2-1): ETGVTQSPTHLIKTRGQQVTLRCSSQSGHNTVSWYQQALGQGPQFIFQYYREEENGRGNFPPRFSGLQFPNYSSELNVNALELDDSALYLCASRGESGPIYNEQFFGPGTRLTVL.

This clonotype has a single count. The rearrangement links TRBV27 to TRBJ1-2; no firm D call. The germline gives CDR1 MNHEY, CDR2 SMNVEV (reference sequence). The CDR3 length is 17 residues. Trimming took off 4 bases at V and 4 bases at J, with 22 bases between the two ends. The CDR3 region is CASSSAGMEEGIYGYTF. CDR3 DNA: TGTGCCAGCAGTTCTGCGGGGATGGAAGAGGGAATCTATGGCTACACCTTC.

The chain is built from TRBV6-1 and TRBJ2-6, with D unresolved. V shed 5 bases and J shed 0 bases, with 5 bases lying between them. The germline gives CDR1 MNHNS, CDR2 SASEGT. This CDR3 region has 14 residues. The CDR3 nucleotides read TGTGCCAGCAGTAACAGCTCTGGGGCCAACGTCCTGACTTTC. This codes for CASSNSSGANVLTF.

This sequence joins TRBV30 and TRBJ2-3; possibly TRBD2 for D (5 bases). This CDR3 has 14 residues. V was clipped by 0 bases and J by 2 bases, with 9 bases between them. Germline CDR1 reads GTSNPN; CDR2 reads SVGIG (reference sequence). The CDR3: CAWSVRTYTDTQYF. In DNA form, the CDR3 reads TGTGCCTGGAGTGTTCGGACTTACACAGATACGCAGTATTTT.

The J gene is TRBJ2-1, the V gene TRBV13, with 9 nucleotides matching TRBD2. The CDR3 sequence is 15 residues long. CDR1 is PRHDT and CDR2 is FYEKMQ in the germline V gene (reference sequence). Trimming removed 5 bases from V and 2 bases from J; junction bases left unmatched: 4. CDR3 residues: CASSAPSGAYNEQFF. In nucleotides, the CDR3 is TGTGCCAGCAGCGCCCCTAGCGGGGCCTACAATGAGCAGTTCTTC. The full variable domain, its missing parts supplied by reference TRBV13 and TRBJ2-1, is AAGVIQSPRHLIKEKRETATLKCYPIPRHDTVYWYQQGPGQDPQFLISFYEKMQSDKGSIPDRFSAQQFSDYHSELNMSSLELGDSALYFCASSAPSGAYNEQFFGPGTRLTVL.

In this sample, this clonotype turned up a few times. The chain carries TRBV6-1 and TRBJ2-1, with TRBD1 identical over 7 bases. The CDR3 runs 13 residues. Germline-derived CDR1 and CDR2 are MNHNS and SASEGT. V was pared by 8 bases and J by 6 bases, with 7 bases of the junction left unmatched. CDR3 bases: TGTGCCAGCTCCCGGGACAGCCTCAATGAGCAGTTCTTC. Translation gives CASSRDSLNEQFF.

This clonotype was observed once. The chain is built from TRBV7-2 and TRBJ2-7, with D perhaps matching TRBD2 (6 bases). The germline V and J ends were trimmed by 2 bases and 1 base, with 18 bases remaining between them. Germline CDR1 SGHTA, CDR2 FQGNSA. This CDR3 comprises 17 residues. The CDR3 region is CASSLPGTGTLSYEQYF. DNA for the CDR3: TGTGCCAGCAGCTTACCCGGGACCGGGACTTTGTCCTACGAGCAGTACTTC. The full variable domain, rest sourced from reference TRBV7-2 and TRBJ2-7, is GAGVSQSPSNKVTEKGKDVELRCDPISGHTALYWYRQSLGQGLEFLIYFQGNSAPDKSGLPSDRFSAERTGGSVSTLTIQRTQQEDSAVYLCASSLPGTGTLSYEQYFGPGTRLTVT.

The chain recombines TRBV5-6 with TRBJ2-7, with a tentative D call TRBD2 (5 bases). V lost 0 bases and J lost 4, with 14 bases in between. This CDR3 region has 15 residues. CDR1 and CDR2 (germline): SGHDT, YYEEEE. CDR3 in amino acids: CASSLAAADAYEQYF. Written as DNA, the CDR3 is TGTGCCAGCAGCTTGGCGGCAGCGGATGCGTACGAGCAGTACTTC.

J is TRBJ2-7 and V is TRBV13; 8 bases line up with TRBD1. CDR1 is PRHDT and CDR2 is FYEKMQ in the germline V gene (reference sequence). V gave up 5 bases and J gave up 5 bases; unmatched junction bases: 8. The CDR3 consists of 14 residues. As DNA, the CDR3 is TGTGCCAGCAGCGGGCGGACAGGGCCCAACGAGCAGTACTTC. As protein: CASSGRTGPNEQYF.

The chain uses TRBV4-3 and TRBJ1-6, with unresolved D. The germline V gene has CDR1 LGHNA and CDR2 YSLEER. The CDR3 is 13 amino acids. Trimming stripped 4 bases from V and 14 bases from J, with 15 bases between. CDR3 sequence reads: CASSLRIFVSLHF. The CDR3 DNA sequence: TGCGCCAGCAGCCTCCGAATTTTTGTGTCCCTCCACTTT.

The CDR3 sequence: CASSQKDSRLAKNIQYF. The CDR3 coding sequence is TGCGCCAGCAGCCAAAAGGACAGCCGACTAGCCAAAAACATTCAGTACTTC. The J gene is TRBJ2-4, the V gene TRBV4-1, with D tentatively TRBD1 (6 bases). The ends were cut back, 2 bases at V and 0 bases at J, with 14 bases in the middle. This CDR3 has 17 residues. Germline loops: CDR1 MGHRA, CDR2 YSYEKL.

The rearrangement uses TRBV2 and TRBJ2-7; no clear D. This CDR3 is 15 amino acids long. Germline V gene data show CDR1 as SNHLY and CDR2 as FYNNEI. Deletions cut 6 bases from V and 3 bases from J, with 18 bases between. This CDR3 is CASRPTDTPVYEQYF. CDR3 sequence (DNA): TGTGCCAGCAGACCTACAGACACCCCGGTCTACGAGCAGTACTTC.

The rearrangement joins TRBV27 to TRBJ2-7, with D perhaps TRBD1 (6 bases). The V gene's germline CDR1 is MNHEY and CDR2 SMNVEV (reference sequence). The V and J ends lost 0 bases and 3 bases respectively, with 12 bases between them. The CDR3 covers 15 residues. The CDR3 DNA is TGTGCCAGCAGTTTATCTGGGGGCCCAATCTACGAGCAGTACTTC. It translates to CASSLSGGPIYEQYF.

The V gene is TRBV6-6, the J gene TRBJ1-1, with D maybe TRBD1 (6 bases). The CDR3 loop spans 14 amino acids. V was cut by 4 bases and J by 4 bases, with 13 bases left in between. Per the germline V gene, CDR1 is MNHNY and CDR2 is SVGAGI (reference sequence). The CDR3, as DNA: TGTGCCAGCAGTTCTCGACAGGCGGTCACTGAAGCTTTCTTT. As protein: CASSSRQAVTEAFF.

The chain has TRBV4-1 and TRBJ2-7; 11 positions match TRBD2. CDR3 length equals 15 residues. The germline V gene encodes CDR1 MGHRA and CDR2 YSYEKL. V lost 4 bases, J lost 0 bases, and 2 bases stayed unmatched. CDR3: CASSLTSGSSYEQYF. The CDR3 bases are TGCGCCAGCAGCCTCACTAGCGGGAGCTCCTACGAGCAGTACTTC.

The chain carries TRBV6-6 and TRBJ1-5, with D possibly being TRBD1 (5 bases). Germline lookup yields CDR1 MNHNY and CDR2 SVGAGI (reference sequence). The CDR3 runs to 16 residues. Trimming removed 3 bases at V and 4 bases at J, with 16 bases between. CDR3 bases: TGTGCCAGCAGTTATCGAACCGGGGCGCTAAATCAGCCCCAGCATTTT. Translating gives CASSYRTGALNQPQHF.

The chain has TRBV4-1 and TRBJ2-1; no firm D call. Germline CDR1 reads MGHRA; CDR2 reads YSYEKL. This CDR3 comprises 12 residues. The V gene lost 0 bases and the J gene lost 8 bases, with 5 bases spanning the gap. For the CDR3, the DNA is TGCGCCAGCAGCCAAGAAGTGGATGAGCAGTTCTTC. It encodes CASSQEVDEQFF.

The chain employs TRBV29-1 and TRBJ1-1, with unresolved D. The germline V gene encodes CDR1 SQVTM and CDR2 ANQGSEA. The CDR3 has 15 residues. Trimming removed 0 bases from V and 0 bases from J, with 11 bases in between. The CDR3 DNA sequence: TGCAGCGTTGAAGATCGTGGCAGCTTGAACACTGAAGCTTTCTTT. Protein product: CSVEDRGSLNTEAFF.

This clonotype was observed a single time. The V gene is TRBV7-9, the J gene TRBJ2-5; TRBD2 aligns across 11 bases. Germline V lookup: CDR1 SEHNR, CDR2 FQNEAQ (reference sequence). The junction had 9 bases not matched to a gene; V was cut back by 7 bases and J by 2 bases. The CDR3 contains 16 residues. CDR3 amino acids: CASKGGGLAAQETQYF. DNA of the CDR3: TGTGCCAGCAAAGGGGGGGGACTAGCGGCACAAGAGACCCAGTACTTC.

This chain joins TRBV7-9 and TRBJ2-7, with TRBD1 matching over 7 bases. With V trimmed by 3 bases and J by 2 bases, 10 bases remained unmatched. Germline V gene lookup returns CDR1 SEHNR and CDR2 FQNEAQ (reference sequence). This CDR3 is 16 amino acids long. CDR3 sequence (DNA): TGTGCCAGCAGCTTGGGGGACAGTCCGGATCCCTACGAGCAGTACGTC. This translates into CASSLGDSPDPYEQYV.

This chain links TRBV5-1 with TRBJ2-7; 14 nucleotides align to TRBD2. In germline, CDR1 is SGHRS, CDR2 YFSETQ. The CDR3 consists of 15 residues. V lost 4 bases, J lost 3 bases, and 3 bases stayed unmatched. The CDR3 reads CASSRGLAGDYEQYV. Written as DNA, the CDR3 is TGCGCCAGCAGCCGGGGACTAGCGGGAGACTACGAGCAGTACGTC.

V and J are TRBV24-1 and TRBJ2-2; 9 bases are shared with TRBD2. CDR1 and CDR2 from the germline V gene are KGHDR and SFDVKD. The CDR3 covers 17 residues. V lost 5 bases, J lost 5 bases, and 11 bases stayed unmatched. The chain's CDR3 is CATSGPTLAGVTGELFF. The CDR3 DNA is TGTGCCACCAGTGGTCCCACTTTAGCGGGAGTGACCGGGGAGCTGTTTTTT.

The V and J genes are TRBV19 and TRBJ1-5, with D possibly TRBD1 on 6 matching bases. Trimming stripped 2 bases from V and 0 bases from J, with 8 bases between. The CDR3 contains 15 residues. Looked up from germline, CDR1 is LNHDA and CDR2 is SQIVND (reference sequence). CDR3 nucleotide sequence: TGTGCCAGTAGTATAAGACAGGATAGCAATCAGCCCCAGCATTTT. The encoded protein is CASSIRQDSNQPQHF.

The V and J genes are TRBV7-9 and TRBJ2-2, with D possibly being TRBD2 (5 bases). This CDR3 has 15 amino acids. Per germline, CDR1 SEHNR and CDR2 FQNEAQ (reference sequence). The V end was cut by 4 bases, the J end by 4 bases, with 13 bases between. CDR3 loop: CASSSPREFTGELFF. As DNA, the CDR3 is TGTGCCAGCAGCTCCCCCCGGGAATTCACCGGGGAGCTGTTTTTT. The entire variable domain, with the rest obtained from reference TRBV7-9 and TRBJ2-2, is as follows: DTGVSQNPRHKITKRGQNVTFRCDPISEHNRLYWYRQTLGQGPEFLTYFQNEAQLEKSRLLSDRFSAERPKGSFSTLEIQRTEQGDSAMYLCASSSPREFTGELFFGEGSRLTVL.

The chain combines TRBV13 with TRBJ2-1, with 8 bases identical to TRBD2. Germline CDR1 and CDR2: PRHDT and FYEKMQ (reference sequence). Germline trimming cut 3 bases from V and 2 bases from J; bases unmatched to any gene: 3. This CDR3 comprises 15 residues. The CDR3 sequence: CASSLGGRTYNEQFF. In DNA, the CDR3 is TGTGCCAGCAGCTTGGGCGGGAGGACCTACAATGAGCAGTTCTTC.

This clonotype has just one count. V usage is TRBV29-1 and J usage is TRBJ1-2; D gene ambiguous. The CDR3 is 12 amino acids. V gave up 0 bases and J gave up 8 bases, with 10 bases separating them. CDR1 and CDR2 (germline): SQVTM, ANQGSEA. In DNA, the CDR3 is TGCAGCGTTGAAGAGGTTACTAAGGGCTACACCTTC. This encodes CSVEEVTKGYTF. The full variable domain, its missing parts supplied by reference TRBV29-1 and TRBJ1-2, is SAVISQKPSRDICQRGTSLTIQCQVDSQVTMMFWYRQQPGQSLTLIATANQGSEATYESGFVIDKFPISRPNLTFSTLTVSNMSPEDSSIYLCSVEEVTKGYTFGSGTRLTVV.

V gene TRBV27 combines with J gene TRBJ2-7; D uncertain. Trimming removed 6 bases from V and 5 bases from J, with 14 bases in between. Germline assignment: CDR1 MNHEY and CDR2 SMNVEV (reference sequence). The CDR3 covers 13 residues. The DNA of the CDR3 is TGTGCCAGCAGATACCTAGGGAACCACGAGCAGTACTTC. Its translation is CASRYLGNHEQYF.

The chain carries TRBV28 and TRBJ2-7; TRBD2 is a possible D gene (6 bases). Trimming left V 4 bases short and J 1 base short, with 17 bases between. Germline loops: CDR1 MDHEN, CDR2 SYDVKM. CDR3 size: 16 residues. CDR3 in amino acids: CASSYPPGTESYEQYF. CDR3 nucleotide sequence: TGTGCCAGCAGTTACCCGCCCGGGACTGAATCCTACGAGCAGTACTTC.